The rows below give T cell receptor beta chains drawn from one sample of a study of identical twins. TCRdb reprocessed the 5' RACE reads with MiXCR, giving one entry per CDR3 protein. The table shows 450,000 or so distinct CDR3 sequences, with around 18% occurring only once. Sequenced: naive T cells sorted from blood. The receptors were sampled from a man aged 50-60 years in good health. CDR3s include the opening cysteine and the closing phenylalanine or tryptophan. Fields, in order: D gene, CDR3 length, J gene, V gene, clone size, CDR3 protein, CDR3 DNA. The D gene is left open where the match is weak. A clone size is listed for some rows: how often the clone was seen (once, few, many), or a class if it is expanded.

D gene: NA
CDR3 length: 16
J gene: TRBJ2-2
V gene: TRBV12-3/TRBV12-4
clone size: NA
CDR3 protein: CASSLIGQGFAGELFF
CDR3 DNA: TGTGCCAGCAGTTTAATCGGGCAGGGGTTTGCCGGGGAGCTGTTTTTT

D gene: NA
CDR3 length: 12
J gene: TRBJ1-1
V gene: TRBV7-9
clone size: NA
CDR3 protein: CASREGVTEAFF
CDR3 DNA: TGTGCCAGCAGGGAAGGGGTCACTGAAGCTTTCTTT

D gene: NA
CDR3 length: 13
J gene: TRBJ2-1
V gene: TRBV29-1
clone size: many
CDR3 protein: CSVTGSVGIVQFF
CDR3 DNA: TGCAGCGTTACAGGGTCTGTCGGTATTGTGCAGTTCTTC

D gene: NA
CDR3 length: 13
J gene: TRBJ1-1
V gene: TRBV4-1
clone size: few
CDR3 protein: CASSQHGDTEAFF
CDR3 DNA: TGCGCCAGCAGCCAACACGGGGACACTGAAGCTTTCTTT

D gene: NA
CDR3 length: 13
J gene: TRBJ2-7
V gene: TRBV12-3/TRBV12-4
clone size: few
CDR3 protein: CASSPTPGSEQYF
CDR3 DNA: TGTGCCAGCAGTCCCACTCCGGGATCCGAGCAGTACTTC

D gene: TRBD2
CDR3 length: 15
J gene: TRBJ2-1
V gene: TRBV12-3/TRBV12-4
clone size: many
CDR3 protein: CASSLAGLAYNEQFF
CDR3 DNA: TGTGCCAGCAGTTTAGCGGGACTAGCCTACAATGAGCAGTTCTTC

D gene: NA
CDR3 length: 13
J gene: TRBJ1-1
V gene: TRBV10-3
clone size: NA
CDR3 protein: CAISDKVNTEAFF
CDR3 DNA: TGTGCCATCAGTGATAAGGTGAACACTGAAGCTTTCTTT

D gene: NA
CDR3 length: 14
J gene: TRBJ2-7
V gene: TRBV20-1
clone size: NA
CDR3 protein: CSARPPGVGFEQYF
CDR3 DNA: TGCAGTGCTAGGCCGCCGGGGGTCGGTTTCGAGCAGTACTTC

D gene: TRBD2
CDR3 length: 15
J gene: TRBJ2-1
V gene: TRBV27
clone size: NA
CDR3 protein: CASNWGGSSYNEQFF
CDR3 DNA: TGTGCCAGCAATTGGGGCGGGAGCTCCTACAATGAGCAGTTCTTC

D gene: NA
CDR3 length: 14
J gene: TRBJ2-7
V gene: TRBV7-2
clone size: many
CDR3 protein: CASSLLASPYEQYF
CDR3 DNA: TGTGCCAGCAGCTTACTTGCGTCCCCCTACGAGCAGTACTTC

D gene: NA
CDR3 length: 16
J gene: TRBJ1-5
V gene: TRBV18
clone size: few
CDR3 protein: CASSTARGRSNQPQHF
CDR3 DNA: TGTGCCAGCTCAACGGCCCGCGGCCGTAGCAATCAGCCCCAGCATTTT

D gene: TRBD1
CDR3 length: 16
J gene: TRBJ2-6
V gene: TRBV10-3
clone size: few
CDR3 protein: CAITGTGGPGANVLTF
CDR3 DNA: TGTGCCATCACTGGGACAGGGGGTCCTGGGGCCAACGTCCTGACTTTC

D gene: TRBD1
CDR3 length: 15
J gene: TRBJ2-1
V gene: TRBV20-1
clone size: few
CDR3 protein: CSARDTGGSRNEQFF
CDR3 DNA: TGCAGTGCTAGGGACACAGGGGGCTCTCGTAATGAGCAGTTCTTC

D gene: NA
CDR3 length: 13
J gene: TRBJ1-4
V gene: TRBV20-1
clone size: many
CDR3 protein: CSASGATNEKLFF
CDR3 DNA: TGCAGTGCTAGTGGAGCAACTAATGAAAAACTGTTTTTT

D gene: NA
CDR3 length: 13
J gene: TRBJ1-1
V gene: TRBV12-3/TRBV12-4
clone size: NA
CDR3 protein: CASSFAGAAEAFF
CDR3 DNA: TGTGCCAGCAGTTTCGCCGGAGCAGCTGAAGCTTTCTTT

D gene: TRBD2
CDR3 length: 16
J gene: TRBJ2-7
V gene: TRBV10-3
clone size: many
CDR3 protein: CAMAKFSGRVPYEQYF
CDR3 DNA: TGTGCCATGGCTAAATTTAGCGGGAGGGTTCCCTACGAGCAGTACTTC

D gene: TRBD2
CDR3 length: 17
J gene: TRBJ2-2
V gene: TRBV10-2
clone size: many
CDR3 protein: CASSLAGPGRVTGELFF
CDR3 DNA: TGCGCCAGCAGCTTAGCGGGCCCTGGGCGGGTCACCGGGGAGCTGTTTTTT

D gene: NA
CDR3 length: 13
J gene: TRBJ1-2
V gene: TRBV20-1
clone size: NA
CDR3 protein: CSARDPDSYGYTF
CDR3 DNA: TGCAGTGCTAGAGATCCCGATTCCTATGGCTACACCTTC

D gene: NA
CDR3 length: 14
J gene: TRBJ2-1
V gene: TRBV20-1
clone size: many
CDR3 protein: CSARDGYFSNEQFF
CDR3 DNA: TGCAGTGCTAGAGATGGCTACTTCTCCAATGAGCAGTTCTTC

D gene: NA
CDR3 length: 14
J gene: TRBJ2-7
V gene: TRBV15
clone size: many
CDR3 protein: CATSREALSYEQYF
CDR3 DNA: TGTGCCACCAGCAGAGAGGCCCTATCTTACGAGCAGTACTTC

D gene: NA
CDR3 length: 15
J gene: TRBJ1-5
V gene: TRBV2
clone size: many
CDR3 protein: CASSDGWRSNQPQHF
CDR3 DNA: TGTGCCAGCAGTGACGGTTGGAGAAGCAATCAGCCCCAGCATTTT

D gene: NA
CDR3 length: 13
J gene: TRBJ2-7
V gene: TRBV27
clone size: NA
CDR3 protein: CASSIRTYSEQYF
CDR3 DNA: TGTGCCAGCAGTATCCGGACGTATTCCGAGCAGTACTTC

D gene: NA
CDR3 length: 16
J gene: TRBJ1-4
V gene: TRBV7-9
clone size: many
CDR3 protein: CASSLALRKRNEKLFF
CDR3 DNA: TGTGCCAGCAGCTTAGCTTTGCGGAAGCGTAATGAAAAACTGTTTTTT

D gene: NA
CDR3 length: 14
J gene: TRBJ2-1
V gene: TRBV9
clone size: few
CDR3 protein: CASSVEGGDNEQFF
CDR3 DNA: TGTGCCAGCAGCGTAGAGGGGGGGGACAATGAGCAGTTCTTC

D gene: TRBD1
CDR3 length: 14
J gene: TRBJ1-2
V gene: TRBV10-3
clone size: few
CDR3 protein: CAIKPGQLNYGYTF
CDR3 DNA: TGTGCCATCAAGCCGGGACAGCTAAACTATGGCTACACCTTC

D gene: TRBD2
CDR3 length: 18
J gene: TRBJ2-3
V gene: TRBV20-1
clone size: many
CDR3 protein: CSATTSGRGGGTTDTQYF
CDR3 DNA: TGCAGTGCCACGACTAGCGGGAGAGGTGGGGGCACCACAGATACGCAGTATTTT

D gene: NA
CDR3 length: 14
J gene: TRBJ2-7
V gene: TRBV7-2
clone size: few
CDR3 protein: CASSSWPGALEQYF
CDR3 DNA: TGTGCCAGCAGCAGCTGGCCGGGGGCACTCGAGCAGTACTTC

D gene: NA
CDR3 length: 14
J gene: TRBJ2-4
V gene: TRBV20-1
clone size: few
CDR3 protein: CSAGSGTVKNIQYF
CDR3 DNA: TGCAGTGCTGGAAGCGGGACAGTCAAAAACATTCAGTACTTC

D gene: TRBD1
CDR3 length: 16
J gene: TRBJ1-6
V gene: TRBV6-2/TRBV6-3
clone size: NA
CDR3 protein: CASNEGATAVNSPLHF
CDR3 DNA: TGTGCCAGCAACGAGGGGGCGACTGCCGTCAATTCACCCCTCCACTTT

D gene: TRBD1
CDR3 length: 16
J gene: TRBJ2-7
V gene: TRBV10-3
clone size: NA
CDR3 protein: CAISESRGTGYYEQYF
CDR3 DNA: TGTGCCATCAGTGAGTCCCGCGGGACAGGCTACTACGAGCAGTACTTC

D gene: NA
CDR3 length: 15
J gene: TRBJ1-1
V gene: TRBV9
clone size: NA
CDR3 protein: CASSVYQQGATEAFF
CDR3 DNA: TGTGCCAGCAGCGTATACCAACAGGGAGCCACTGAAGCTTTCTTT

D gene: NA
CDR3 length: 15
J gene: TRBJ1-6
V gene: TRBV9
clone size: few
CDR3 protein: CASSVSFSYNSPLHF
CDR3 DNA: TGTGCCAGCAGCGTGTCCTTCTCCTATAATTCACCCCTCCACTTT

D gene: TRBD2
CDR3 length: 13
J gene: TRBJ2-5
V gene: TRBV7-2
clone size: few
CDR3 protein: CASRSSGGKTQYF
CDR3 DNA: TGTGCCAGCAGATCTAGCGGGGGGAAGACCCAGTACTTC

D gene: NA
CDR3 length: 12
J gene: TRBJ2-7
V gene: TRBV7-9
clone size: many
CDR3 protein: CASSSASYEQYF
CDR3 DNA: TGTGCCAGCAGCTCCGCTAGCTACGAGCAGTACTTC

D gene: NA
CDR3 length: 15
J gene: TRBJ2-7
V gene: TRBV6-5
clone size: many
CDR3 protein: CASSYSKQNSYEQYF
CDR3 DNA: TGTGCCAGCAGTTACTCGAAGCAGAACTCCTACGAGCAGTACTTC

D gene: NA
CDR3 length: 15
J gene: TRBJ2-2
V gene: TRBV5-4
clone size: NA
CDR3 protein: CASSLDRGHGGELFF
CDR3 DNA: TGTGCCAGCAGCTTGGACCGGGGGCACGGCGGGGAGCTGTTTTTT

D gene: TRBD1
CDR3 length: 17
J gene: TRBJ2-7
V gene: TRBV6-5
clone size: NA
CDR3 protein: CASSYSYPGQGMHEQYF
CDR3 DNA: TGTGCCAGCAGTTACTCATACCCGGGACAGGGGATGCACGAGCAGTACTTC

D gene: NA
CDR3 length: 11
J gene: TRBJ1-1
V gene: TRBV29-1
clone size: NA
CDR3 protein: CSVGVRTEAFF
CDR3 DNA: TGCAGCGTTGGAGTGAGGACTGAAGCTTTCTTT

D gene: NA
CDR3 length: 16
J gene: TRBJ2-6
V gene: TRBV12-3/TRBV12-4
clone size: NA
CDR3 protein: CASRGRISSGANVLTF
CDR3 DNA: TGTGCCAGCAGGGGTCGGATCAGCTCTGGGGCCAACGTCCTGACTTTC

D gene: NA
CDR3 length: 15
J gene: TRBJ2-6
V gene: TRBV28
clone size: NA
CDR3 protein: CASSITGSGANVLTF
CDR3 DNA: TGTGCCAGCAGCATAACAGGGTCTGGGGCCAACGTCCTGACTTTC

D gene: TRBD2
CDR3 length: 16
J gene: TRBJ2-5
V gene: TRBV10-3
clone size: NA
CDR3 protein: CAISQLPSGDSETQYF
CDR3 DNA: TGTGCCATCAGTCAGCTTCCCAGCGGGGATTCGGAGACCCAGTACTTC

D gene: TRBD2
CDR3 length: 15
J gene: TRBJ2-7
V gene: TRBV20-1
clone size: NA
CDR3 protein: CSASETSGKRGEQYF
CDR3 DNA: TGCAGTGCTTCCGAAACTAGCGGGAAAAGAGGCGAGCAGTACTTC

D gene: NA
CDR3 length: 13
J gene: TRBJ2-3
V gene: TRBV20-1
clone size: few
CDR3 protein: CSACRGGGDTQYF
CDR3 DNA: TGCAGTGCTTGCCGGGGAGGAGGAGATACGCAGTATTTT

D gene: NA
CDR3 length: 13
J gene: TRBJ1-5
V gene: TRBV7-9
clone size: few
CDR3 protein: CASSQPPMVPQHF
CDR3 DNA: TGTGCCAGCAGCCAACCCCCAATGGTGCCCCAGCATTTT

D gene: NA
CDR3 length: 11
J gene: TRBJ2-7
V gene: TRBV28
clone size: few
CDR3 protein: CASRTDYEQYF
CDR3 DNA: TGTGCCAGCAGGACAGACTACGAGCAGTACTTC

D gene: NA
CDR3 length: 14
J gene: TRBJ2-1
V gene: TRBV6-2/TRBV6-3
clone size: few
CDR3 protein: CASSRDSPNNEQFF
CDR3 DNA: TGTGCCAGCAGCCGGGACTCCCCGAACAATGAGCAGTTCTTC

D gene: TRBD1
CDR3 length: 14
J gene: TRBJ2-3
V gene: TRBV5-1
clone size: few
CDR3 protein: CASSVGQDTDTQYF
CDR3 DNA: TGCGCCAGCAGCGTAGGACAGGACACAGATACGCAGTATTTT

D gene: NA
CDR3 length: 12
J gene: TRBJ1-2
V gene: TRBV6-5
clone size: few
CDR3 protein: CASRLRGYGYTF
CDR3 DNA: TGTGCCAGCAGGTTACGGGGGTATGGCTACACCTTC

D gene: TRBD1
CDR3 length: 14
J gene: TRBJ1-1
V gene: TRBV5-1
clone size: many
CDR3 protein: CASSLGQADTEAFF
CDR3 DNA: TGCGCCAGCAGCCTAGGACAGGCGGACACTGAAGCTTTCTTT

D gene: NA
CDR3 length: 13
J gene: TRBJ2-3
V gene: TRBV6-1
clone size: many
CDR3 protein: CASSQTSGDTQYF
CDR3 DNA: TGTGCCAGCAGTCAGACTAGTGGAGATACGCAGTATTTT

D gene: NA
CDR3 length: 13
J gene: TRBJ2-7
V gene: TRBV4-2
clone size: many
CDR3 protein: CASSQGKAYEQYF
CDR3 DNA: TGTGCCAGCAGCCAAGGGAAGGCCTACGAGCAGTACTTC

D gene: NA
CDR3 length: 16
J gene: TRBJ2-7
V gene: TRBV28
clone size: few
CDR3 protein: CASSLFFGQGAYEQYF
CDR3 DNA: TGTGCCAGCAGTTTATTCTTCGGGCAGGGCGCCTACGAGCAGTACTTC

D gene: NA
CDR3 length: 14
J gene: TRBJ2-7
V gene: TRBV5-1
clone size: many
CDR3 protein: CASSFEQHRYEQYF
CDR3 DNA: TGCGCCAGCAGCTTTGAACAGCACCGCTACGAGCAGTACTTC

D gene: TRBD1
CDR3 length: 16
J gene: TRBJ2-3
V gene: TRBV28
clone size: NA
CDR3 protein: CASSATGQASTDTQYF
CDR3 DNA: TGTGCCAGCAGTGCGACGGGACAGGCGAGCACAGATACGCAGTATTTT

D gene: NA
CDR3 length: 13
J gene: TRBJ1-5
V gene: TRBV19
clone size: once
CDR3 protein: CALAENSNQPQHF
CDR3 DNA: TGTGCCCTGGCAGAAAATAGCAATCAGCCCCAGCATTTT

D gene: TRBD1
CDR3 length: 18
J gene: TRBJ1-1
V gene: TRBV23-1
clone size: NA
CDR3 protein: CASSHYTYRGRGGSEAFF
CDR3 DNA: TGCGCCAGCAGTCACTACACCTACAGGGGGCGCGGAGGGTCTGAAGCTTTCTTT

D gene: TRBD2
CDR3 length: 19
J gene: TRBJ2-3
V gene: TRBV7-6
clone size: NA
CDR3 protein: CASSPGGLADYFLTDTQYF
CDR3 DNA: TGTGCCAGCAGCCCCGGCGGACTAGCGGACTATTTCCTCACAGATACGCAGTATTTT

D gene: NA
CDR3 length: 13
J gene: TRBJ2-1
V gene: TRBV7-2
clone size: few
CDR3 protein: CASSPRLYNEQFF
CDR3 DNA: TGTGCCAGCAGCCCCCGACTGTACAATGAGCAGTTCTTC

D gene: TRBD1
CDR3 length: 15
J gene: TRBJ2-5
V gene: TRBV6-1
clone size: NA
CDR3 protein: CASRKHRGRWETQYF
CDR3 DNA: TGTGCCAGCAGAAAGCACAGGGGGCGGTGGGAGACCCAGTACTTC